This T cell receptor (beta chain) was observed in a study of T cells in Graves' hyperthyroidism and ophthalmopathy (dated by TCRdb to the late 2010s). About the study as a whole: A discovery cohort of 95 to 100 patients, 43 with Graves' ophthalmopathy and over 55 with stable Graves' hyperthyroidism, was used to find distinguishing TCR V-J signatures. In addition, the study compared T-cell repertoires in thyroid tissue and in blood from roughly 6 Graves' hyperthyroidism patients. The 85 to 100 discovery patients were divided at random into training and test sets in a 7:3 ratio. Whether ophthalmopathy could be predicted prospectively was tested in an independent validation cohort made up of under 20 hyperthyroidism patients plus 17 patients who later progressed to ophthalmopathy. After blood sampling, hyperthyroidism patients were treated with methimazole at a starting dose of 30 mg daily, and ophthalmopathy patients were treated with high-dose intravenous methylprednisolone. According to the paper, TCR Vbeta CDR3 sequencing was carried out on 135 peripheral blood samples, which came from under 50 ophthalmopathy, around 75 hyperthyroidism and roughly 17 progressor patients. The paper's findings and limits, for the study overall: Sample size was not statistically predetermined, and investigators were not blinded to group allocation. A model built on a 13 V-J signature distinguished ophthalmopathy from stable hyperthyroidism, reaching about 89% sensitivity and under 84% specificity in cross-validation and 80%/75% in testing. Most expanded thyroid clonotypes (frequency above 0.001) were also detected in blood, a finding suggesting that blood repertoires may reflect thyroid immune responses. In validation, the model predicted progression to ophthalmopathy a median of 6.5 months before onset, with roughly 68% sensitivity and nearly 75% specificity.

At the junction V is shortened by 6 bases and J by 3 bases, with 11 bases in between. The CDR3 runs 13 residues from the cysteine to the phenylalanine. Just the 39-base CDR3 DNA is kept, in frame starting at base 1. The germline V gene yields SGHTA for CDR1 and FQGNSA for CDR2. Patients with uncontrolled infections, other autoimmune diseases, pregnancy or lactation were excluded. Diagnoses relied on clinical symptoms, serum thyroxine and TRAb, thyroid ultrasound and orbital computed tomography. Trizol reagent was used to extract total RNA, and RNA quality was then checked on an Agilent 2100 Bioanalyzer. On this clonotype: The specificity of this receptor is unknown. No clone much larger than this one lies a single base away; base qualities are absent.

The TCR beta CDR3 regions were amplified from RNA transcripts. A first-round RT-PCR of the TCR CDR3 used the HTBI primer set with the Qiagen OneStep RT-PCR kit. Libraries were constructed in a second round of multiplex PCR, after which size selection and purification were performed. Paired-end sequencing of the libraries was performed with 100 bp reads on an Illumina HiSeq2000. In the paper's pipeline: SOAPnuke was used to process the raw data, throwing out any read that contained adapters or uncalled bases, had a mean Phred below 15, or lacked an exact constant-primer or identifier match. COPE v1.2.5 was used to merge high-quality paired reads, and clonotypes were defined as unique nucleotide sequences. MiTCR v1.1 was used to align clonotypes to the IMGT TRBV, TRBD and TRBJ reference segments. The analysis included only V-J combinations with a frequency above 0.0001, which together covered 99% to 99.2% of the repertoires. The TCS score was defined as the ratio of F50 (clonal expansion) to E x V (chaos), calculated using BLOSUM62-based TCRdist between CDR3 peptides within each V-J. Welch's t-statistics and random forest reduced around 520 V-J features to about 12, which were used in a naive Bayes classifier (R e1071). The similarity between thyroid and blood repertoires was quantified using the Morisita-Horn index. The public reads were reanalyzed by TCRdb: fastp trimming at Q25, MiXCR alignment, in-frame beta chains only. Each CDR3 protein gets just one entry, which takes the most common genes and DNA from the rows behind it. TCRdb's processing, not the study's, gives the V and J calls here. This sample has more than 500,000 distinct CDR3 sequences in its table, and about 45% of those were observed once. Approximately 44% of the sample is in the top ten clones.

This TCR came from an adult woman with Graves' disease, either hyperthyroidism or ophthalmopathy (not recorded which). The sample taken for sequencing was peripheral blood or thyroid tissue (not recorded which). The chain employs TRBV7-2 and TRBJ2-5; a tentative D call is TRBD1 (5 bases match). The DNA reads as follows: TGTGCCAGCAGTCCGACAGACGAAGAGACCCAGTACTTC. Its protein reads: CASSPTDEETQYF.